This T cell receptor beta chain emerged from a study of lymphopenia after photon versus proton radiotherapy. V lost 1 base and J lost 8, with 9 bases in between. This CDR3 is built from 13 residues. CDR1 and CDR2 from the germline V gene are MGHRA and YSYEKL. Remarks on this clone: Its antigen is not known.

The table came from immunoSEQ multiplex PCR; TCRdb's copy has only in-frame clones and leaves some out. The sample records some 70,000 clones, 87% being singletons. Overall study results and limits: Survival link was tested only in deceased patients; proton benefit remains a possibility. A bigger post-nadir fall in TCR diversity correlated inversely with survival time in deceased patients. After the lymphocyte nadir, photon-treated repertoires showed oligoclonal expansion, especially of CD8+ Temra cells.

Sequenced material: peripheral blood, taken from a patient treated with proton-based radiotherapy. The chain uses TRBV4-1 and TRBJ2-1; D might be TRBD1 (6 bases). This TCR came from an elderly man with esophageal cancer. The CDR3 loop reads CASSQGTVDEQFF. The CDR3 region has the DNA TGCGCCAGCAGCCAAGGGACAGTCGATGAGCAGTTCTTC.